What follows are 28 T cell receptor beta chains derived from one specimen sequenced in a study of CD8 T cells in Susac syndrome. Reverse transcription of about 0.45 to 1 ug RNA was performed with random hexamers. MiXCR, applied by TCRdb to the immunoSEQ multiplex PCR reads, yields one record per CDR3 protein. This sample has around 200,000 distinct CDR3 sequences, with more than 85% found just once. The sequenced sample was CD4+ T cells from PBMCs. The receptors stem from a human donor with multiple sclerosis.

The rearrangement joins TRBV30 to TRBJ2-2; TRBD2 matches at 13 bases. CDR3 length equals 17 residues. J lost 4 bases, V lost 2 bases, and 7 bases had no gene match. CDR1 and CDR2 from the germline V gene are GTSNPN and SVGIG (reference sequence). The CDR3: CAWSNTGTSGVTGELFF. Here the CDR3 DNA reads TGTGCCTGGAGTAATACGGGGACTAGCGGGGTCACCGGGGAGCTGTTTTTT.

The chain recombines TRBV3-1 with TRBJ2-2; D might be TRBD1 (5 bases). CDR1 LGHDT and CDR2 YNNKEL come from the germline V gene (reference sequence). Trimming left V 4 bases short and J 1 base short, with 13 bases between. This CDR3 is 16 amino acids long. CDR3 DNA: TGTGCCAGCAGCCTTTCCAACAGGAGGAACACCGGGGAGCTGTTTTTT. This codes for CASSLSNRRNTGELFF.

CDR3 in amino acids: CAWSFHRSIYGYTF. In nucleotides, the CDR3 is TGTGCCTGGTCGTTTCACAGGTCGATCTATGGCTACACCTTC. The chain uses TRBV30 and TRBJ1-2; a possible D gene is TRBD1 (5 bases). Germline V gene lookup returns CDR1 GTSNPN and CDR2 SVGIG (reference sequence). This CDR3 has 14 amino acids. V lost 5 bases and J 4 bases, leaving 17 bases between the germline ends.

The rearrangement uses TRBV5-1 and TRBJ2-7, with 8 nucleotides matching TRBD1. V shed 2 bases and J 3 bases; nucleotides not matched to a gene: 10. Germline assignment: CDR1 SGHRS and CDR2 YFSETQ. The CDR3 sequence is 16 residues long. The CDR3 spells CASSLRTGSGFYEQYV. Here the CDR3 DNA reads TGCGCCAGCAGCTTAAGGACAGGGTCAGGTTTCTACGAGCAGTACGTC.

The rearrangement links TRBV5-7 to TRBJ2-7; D tentatively fits TRBD1 or TRBD2 (5 bases each). TRBV5-7 belongs to the ORF category, with a function that is uncertain. The CDR3 contains 16 residues. V lost 3 bases and J lost 6, with 22 bases in between. DNA of the CDR3: TGTGCCAGCAGCTCCCGGGGCGGCAGGTCGTTCCCCGAGCAGTACGTC. Its translation: CASSSRGGRSFPEQYV.

V and J are TRBV12-3 or TRBV12-4 and TRBJ1-6; no clear D gene. The CDR3 runs 13 residues. Trimming left V 8 bases short and J 5 bases short, with 10 bases between. This CDR3 reads CASSLTDNSPLHF. The CDR3 nucleotides read TGTGCCAGCTCGTTGACGGATAATTCACCCCTCCACTTT.

V is TRBV15 and J is TRBJ2-5; 8 positions match TRBD2. Losses at the gene ends were 0 bases for V and 10 bases for J; bases not matched to a gene: 7. The CDR3 loop spans 14 amino acids. Germline lookup yields CDR1 LNHNV and CDR2 YYDKDF (reference sequence). The DNA for the CDR3 is TGTGCCACCAGCAGAGATCGGGGGGGTTGGGACCAGTACTTC. Its translation is CATSRDRGGWDQYF.

The chain is built from TRBV7-3 and TRBJ2-6; D is possibly TRBD1 (5 bases). This CDR3 is 16 amino acids long. Germline assignment: CDR1 SGHTA and CDR2 FQGTGA. V was cut by 4 bases and J by 0 bases, with 10 bases left in between. The CDR3 sequence: CASSSQGTSGANVLTF. The DNA for the CDR3 is TGTGCCAGCAGCTCCCAGGGAACCTCTGGGGCCAACGTCCTGACTTTC.

This chain uses TRBV5-1 with TRBJ2-7; D is perhaps TRBD2 (5 bases). Trimming pared 1 base from V and 2 bases from J, leaving 10 bases between. CDR3 length: 14 residues. Germline values: CDR1 SGHRS, CDR2 YFSETQ. CDR3 DNA: TGCGCCAGCAGCTTGTATACGGGGACCTACGAGCAGTACTTC. It encodes CASSLYTGTYEQYF.

The chain recombines TRBV20-1 with TRBJ2-7; TRBD1 matches at 10 bases. The CDR3 length is 13 residues. Losses at the gene ends were 3 bases for V and 5 bases for J; bases not matched to a gene: 4. Germline CDR1 is DFQATT and CDR2 is SNEGSKA (reference sequence). CDR3 DNA: TGCAGTGCTAGCTCCGGGACAGGGGACGAGCAGTACTTC. Translating it yields CSASSGTGDEQYF.

V is TRBV10-3 and J is TRBJ1-3, with TRBD1 as a possible D gene (6 bases). CDR3 length: 15 amino acids. The V end lost 0 bases, the J end lost 2 bases, and 8 bases lay between the germline ends. Germline loops: CDR1 ENHRY, CDR2 SYGVKD. Written as DNA, the CDR3 is TGTGCCATCAGTGAGTCGGGGGGGCCTGGAAACACCATATATTTT. It translates to CAISESGGPGNTIYF.

The chain is built from TRBV30 and TRBJ2-7; D perhaps matches TRBD2 (6 bases). The CDR3 spans 12 residues. V shed 5 bases and J shed 2 bases, with 10 bases lying between them. Germline CDR1 and CDR2: GTSNPN and SVGIG (reference sequence). The CDR3 nucleotides are TGTGCCTGGGGGGGAGGCACCTACGAGCAGTACGTC. Residues: CAWGGGTYEQYV.

This clonotype was seen only once. The chain combines TRBV5-1 with TRBJ1-2; 9 nucleotides match TRBD1. This CDR3 region has 15 residues. V lost 0 bases and J lost 3; bases outside the gene matches: 3. CDR1 SGHRS and CDR2 YFSETQ come from the germline V gene. The CDR3 loop reads CASSLAGQGYYGYTF. The CDR3 DNA reads TGCGCCAGCAGCTTGGCTGGACAGGGGTACTATGGCTACACCTTC.

This chain links TRBV27 with TRBJ2-1; TRBD2 aligns across 8 bases. Per germline, CDR1 MNHEY and CDR2 SMNVEV (reference sequence). V shed 6 bases, J shed 7 bases, and the junction held 17 bases outside the gene matches. The CDR3 loop spans 17 amino acids. The CDR3 region has the DNA TGTGCCAGCAGCCGGAGTAGCGGGGCCCTATTAATTAATGAGCAGTTCTTC. Encoded protein: CASSRSSGALLINEQFF.

The genes are TRBV15 and TRBJ2-5; D remains unclear. This CDR3 has 13 residues. Germline assignment: CDR1 LNHNV and CDR2 YYDKDF (reference sequence). The CDR3 spells CACGAALQETQYF. CDR3 coding DNA: TGTGCGTGTGGCGCTGCCCTACAAGAGACCCAGTACTTC.

In regard to this clonotype: The junction and the germline gene differ at one end; a read error may be behind it. CDR3 amino acids: CASSPSWTGGPDTQYF. CDR3 DNA: TGTGCTAGCAGCCCTTCCTGGACAGGGGGCCCAGATACGCAGTATTTT. The genes are TRBV7-7 and TRBJ2-3; 11 nucleotides align to TRBD1. The CDR3 loop spans 16 amino acids. The V gene's germline CDR1 is SSHAT and CDR2 FNYEAQ (reference sequence).

The CDR3 DNA reads TGTGCCAGCAGCCATGACAGGGGATCAAATGAAAAACTGTTTTTT. Amino acid sequence: CASSHDRGSNEKLFF. The gene calls are TRBV14 and TRBJ1-4; 8 nucleotides line up with TRBD1. The germline gives CDR1 SGHDN, CDR2 FVKESK. The CDR3 runs 15 residues. The ends lost 3 bases at V and 5 bases at J; junction bases unmatched: 5.

The chain employs TRBV29-1 and TRBJ2-2; maybe TRBD1 (6 bases). This CDR3 contains 14 residues. Germline values: CDR1 SQVTM, CDR2 ANQGSEA. V was shortened by 4 bases and J by 1 base, with 10 bases between the two germline ends. In DNA form, the CDR3 reads TGCAGCGTTGGCGCGGACAGGAACACCGGGGAGCTGTTTTTT. Its translation: CSVGADRNTGELFF.

The rearrangement links TRBV7-9 to TRBJ2-2; TRBD1 matches 7 bases. This CDR3 spans 14 amino acids. Germline loops: CDR1 SEHNR, CDR2 FQNEAQ (reference sequence). Trimming removed 8 bases from V and 3 bases from J; junction bases left unmatched: 6. The CDR3 DNA reads as TGTGCCAGCCAGGGGGAAGGAGACACCGGGGAGCTGTTTTTT. It is translated as CASQGEGDTGELFF.

The rearrangement joins TRBV12-3 or TRBV12-4 to TRBJ2-7, with D tentatively TRBD1 (5 bases). Trimming removed 4 bases from V and 3 bases from J, with 16 bases in between. The CDR3 runs 15 residues. The chain's CDR3 is CASSSGTDTHYEQYF. The CDR3 coding sequence is TGTGCCAGCAGTTCAGGTACGGACACACACTACGAGCAGTACTTC.

The chain joins TRBV12-3 or TRBV12-4 to TRBJ1-1; D not certain. V was pared by 3 bases and J by 3 bases, with 8 bases between. This CDR3 is built from 13 residues. The CDR3 DNA reads TGTGCCAGCAGTTTTACCCGAGACACTGAAGCTTTCTTT. Translated, it gives CASSFTRDTEAFF.

The V call is TRBV20-1, the J call TRBJ1-3, with 7 nucleotides matching TRBD1. CDR1 is DFQATT and CDR2 is SNEGSKA in the germline V gene (reference sequence). J was trimmed by 5 bases and V by 5 bases; bases with no gene match: 6. CDR3 length equals 13 residues. The CDR3 nucleotides are TGCAGTGCTGTACGACAGGGTAGAAACACCATATATTTT. It yields the protein CSAVRQGRNTIYF.

The DNA for the CDR3 is TGTGCCAGCAGTACGACGACTAGCGGAGAGACCCAGTACTTC. It is translated as CASSTTTSGETQYF. This sequence joins TRBV13 and TRBJ2-5; 9 nucleotides line up with TRBD2. The CDR3 sequence is 14 residues long. Germline loops: CDR1 PRHDT, CDR2 FYEKMQ (reference sequence). Losses at the gene ends were 6 bases for V and 4 bases for J; bases not matched to a gene: 6.

This rearrangement joins TRBV19 to TRBJ1-2, with a possible D match to TRBD1 (6 bases). The V end lost 3 bases, the J end lost 8 bases, and 10 bases lay between the germline ends. CDR3 size: 12 residues. Germline assignment: CDR1 LNHDA and CDR2 SQIVND (reference sequence). The CDR3 nucleotides are TGTGCCAGTAGTATTGGGACACTCGGCTACACCTTC. It translates to CASSIGTLGYTF. Full variable domain (outside the CDR3, taken from reference TRBV19 and TRBJ1-2): DGGITQSPKYLFRKEGQNVTLSCEQNLNHDAMYWYRQDPGQGLRLIYYSQIVNDFQKGDIAEGYSVSREKKESFPLTVTSAQKNPTAFYLCASSIGTLGYTFGSGTRLTVV.

This sequence joins TRBV14 and TRBJ1-5; 9 nucleotides line up with TRBD1. This CDR3 is built from 14 residues. V trimming: 4 bases; J trimming: 11 bases; junction bases outside the gene matches: 9. The germline gives CDR1 SGHDN, CDR2 FVKESK. The CDR3 loop is CASSLGTGPQAQHF. CDR3 DNA sequence: TGTGCCAGCAGCCTGGGGACAGGGCCCCAGGCCCAGCATTTT. Full variable domain (missing parts from reference TRBV14 and TRBJ1-5): EAGVTQFPSHSVIEKGQTVTLRCDPISGHDNLYWYRRVMGKEIKFLLHFVKESKQDESGMPNNRFLAERTGGTYSTLKVQPAELEDSGVYFCASSLGTGPQAQHFGDGTRLSIL.

This chain links TRBV9 with TRBJ2-3, with 10 bases lining up with TRBD2. The germline V gene has CDR1 SGDLS and CDR2 YYNGEE. This CDR3 contains 17 residues. Unmatched junction bases numbered 13, after V lost 4 bases and J lost 5 bases. Here the CDR3 reads CASSQGVAGGLGDTQYF. CDR3 nucleotides: TGTGCCAGCAGCCAGGGGGTAGCGGGGGGCCTCGGAGATACGCAGTATTTT.

The chain employs TRBV19 and TRBJ1-4; 9 bases are a match to TRBD1. Germline CDR1 is LNHDA and CDR2 is SQIVND (reference sequence). With V trimmed by 11 bases and J by 8 bases, 9 bases remained unmatched. CDR3 length: 13 residues. As DNA, the CDR3 is TGTGCCGGAGGAGGGGGACAGGGAGAAAAACTGTTTTTT. Encoded protein: CAGGGGQGEKLFF.

The chain uses TRBV20-1 and TRBJ2-1; 8 nucleotides agree with TRBD2. V was clipped by 5 bases and J by 1 base; unmatched bases: 4. The CDR3 is 14 amino acids. CDR1 is DFQATT and CDR2 is SNEGSKA in the germline V gene (reference sequence). The CDR3 bases are TGCAGTGCTGGACTAGCCACTTCCTACAATGAGCAGTTCTTC. It encodes CSAGLATSYNEQFF.